The T cell receptor (beta chain) under discussion was sequenced for a study of control samples from healthy donors and cancer patients. Sequenced by immunoSEQ multiplex PCR; TCRdb stores in-frame clones only, minus some. The data hold around 200,000 clones, with 90% to 95% observed a single time. The CDR3 totals 17 residues. Trimming took off 2 bases at V and 0 bases at J, with 14 bases between the two ends. Germline V gives CDR1 SGHRS, CDR2 YFSETQ. The chain couples TRBV5-1 to TRBJ1-4; tentatively, D is TRBD1 (6 bases). The TCR originated in a man younger than 30 in good health. Sequenced input: blood. CDR3 protein: CASSFQRTASTNEKLFF. DNA of the CDR3: TGCGCCAGCAGCTTTCAACGGACAGCCTCAACTAATGAAAAACTGTTTTTT.